This TCR beta chain derives from a study of T cells after yellow fever vaccination. Overall study results and limits: Post-booster repertoires again held most primary-vaccination clones (roughly 95% CD4, 88% CD8). Abundant clonotypes from the bulk population could have been carried over as contaminants into FACS-sorted repertoires.

To note about this clonotype: What it binds is not known.

Template switching by 5'RACE produced TCR cDNA, adding a universal primer site and UMIs. Each CDR3 protein is one row after TCRdb ran MiXCR on the 5' RACE reads. The sample has some 560,000 distinct CDR3 sequences, less than 20% seen once. CDR3 length equals 14 residues. The germline V gene encodes CDR1 MNHNS and CDR2 SASEGT. V dropped 8 bases and J dropped 9; count of bases not matched to a gene: 11. The TCR was taken from a man aged 25 to 40 who received the YFV17D yellow fever vaccine. The V call is TRBV6-1, the J call TRBJ2-1; 9 nucleotides match TRBD2. The starting material was PBMCs, obtained 15 days after the yellow fever booster vaccination. CDR3 in DNA: TGTGCCAGCCTCGGGCGGGAGGGCCTGGGTGAGCAGTTCTTC. Encoded protein: CASLGREGLGEQFF.